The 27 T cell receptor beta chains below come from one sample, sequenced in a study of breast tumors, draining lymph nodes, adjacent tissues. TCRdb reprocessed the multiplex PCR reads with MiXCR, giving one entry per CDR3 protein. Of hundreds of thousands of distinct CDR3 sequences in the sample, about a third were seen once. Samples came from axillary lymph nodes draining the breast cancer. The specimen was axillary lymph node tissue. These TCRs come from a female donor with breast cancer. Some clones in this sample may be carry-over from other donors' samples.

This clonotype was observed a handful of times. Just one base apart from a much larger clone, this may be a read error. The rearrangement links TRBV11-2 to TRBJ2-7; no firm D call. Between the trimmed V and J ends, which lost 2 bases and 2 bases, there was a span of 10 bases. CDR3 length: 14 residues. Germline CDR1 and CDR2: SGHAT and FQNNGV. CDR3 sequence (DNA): TGTGCCAGCAGCTTAACACAACGGACCTACGAGCAGTACTTC. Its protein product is CASSLTQRTYEQYF.

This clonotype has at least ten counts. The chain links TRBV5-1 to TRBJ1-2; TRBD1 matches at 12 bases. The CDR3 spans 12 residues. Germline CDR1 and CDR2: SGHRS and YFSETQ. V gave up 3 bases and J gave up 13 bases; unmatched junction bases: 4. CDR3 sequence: CASSSGQGAGTF. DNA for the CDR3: TGCGCCAGCAGCTCGGGACAGGGGGCAGGCACCTTC.

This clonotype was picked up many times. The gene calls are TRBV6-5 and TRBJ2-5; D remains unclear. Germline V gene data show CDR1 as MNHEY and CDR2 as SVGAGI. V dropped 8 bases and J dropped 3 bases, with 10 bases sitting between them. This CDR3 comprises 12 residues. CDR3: CASLKLEETQYF. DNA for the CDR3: TGTGCCAGCCTGAAGCTGGAAGAGACCCAGTACTTC.

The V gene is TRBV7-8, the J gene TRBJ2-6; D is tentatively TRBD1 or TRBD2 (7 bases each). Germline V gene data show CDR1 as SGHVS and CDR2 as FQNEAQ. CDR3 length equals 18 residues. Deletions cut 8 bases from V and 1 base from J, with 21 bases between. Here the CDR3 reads CASGQRDSGRSGANVLTF. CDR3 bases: TGTGCCAGCGGACAGCGGGACAGTGGACGATCTGGGGCCAACGTCCTGACTTTC.

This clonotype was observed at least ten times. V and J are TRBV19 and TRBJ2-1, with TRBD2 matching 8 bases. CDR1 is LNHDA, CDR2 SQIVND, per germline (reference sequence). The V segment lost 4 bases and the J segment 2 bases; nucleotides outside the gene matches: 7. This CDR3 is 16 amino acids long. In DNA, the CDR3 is TGTGCCAGTAGTAGAGGCGGGACTAGGCCCTACAATGAGCAGTTCTTC. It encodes CASSRGGTRPYNEQFF.

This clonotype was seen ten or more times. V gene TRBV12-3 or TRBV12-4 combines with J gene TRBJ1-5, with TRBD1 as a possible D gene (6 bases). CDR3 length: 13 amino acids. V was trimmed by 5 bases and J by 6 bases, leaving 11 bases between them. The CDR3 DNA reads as TGTGCCAGCAGTCTAAACAGGGTTCAGCCCCAGCATTTT. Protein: CASSLNRVQPQHF.

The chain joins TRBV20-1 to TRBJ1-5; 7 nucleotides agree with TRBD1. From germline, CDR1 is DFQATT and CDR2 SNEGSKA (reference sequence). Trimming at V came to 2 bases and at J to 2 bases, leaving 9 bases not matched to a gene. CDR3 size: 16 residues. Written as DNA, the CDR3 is TGCAGTGCTAGATCCAAAGGGGGCACGGGCAATCAGCCCCAGCATTTT. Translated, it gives CSARSKGGTGNQPQHF.

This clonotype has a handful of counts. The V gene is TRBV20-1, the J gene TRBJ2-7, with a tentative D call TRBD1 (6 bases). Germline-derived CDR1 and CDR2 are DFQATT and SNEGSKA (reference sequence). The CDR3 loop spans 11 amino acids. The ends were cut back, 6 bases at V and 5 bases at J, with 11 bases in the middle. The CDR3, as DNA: TGCAGTGCGCAAAAGGGGGACGAGCAGTACTTC. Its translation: CSAQKGDEQYF.

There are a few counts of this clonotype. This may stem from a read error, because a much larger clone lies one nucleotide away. This CDR3 reads CASSLLASQETQYF. CDR3 in DNA: TGTGCCAGCAGCTTGCTTGCGTCCCAAGAGACCCAGTACTTC. This chain connects TRBV5-5 to TRBJ2-5; the D is unclear. In germline, CDR1 is SGHKS, CDR2 YYEKEE (reference sequence). V was trimmed by 1 base and J by 1 base, leaving 8 bases between them. The CDR3 is made up of 14 amino acids.

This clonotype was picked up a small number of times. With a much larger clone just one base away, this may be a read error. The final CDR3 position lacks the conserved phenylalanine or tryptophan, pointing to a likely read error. The CDR3 coding sequence is TGTGCCAGCAGTGAAGTGGGGCGCGAGGCAGATACGCAGTATCTT. The encoded protein is CASSEVGREADTQYL. This chain links TRBV6-1 with TRBJ2-3; D possibly corresponds to TRBD1 (5 bases). The CDR3 totals 15 residues. From germline, CDR1 is MNHNS and CDR2 SASEGT. Trimming removed 1 base from V and 4 bases from J, with 12 bases in between.

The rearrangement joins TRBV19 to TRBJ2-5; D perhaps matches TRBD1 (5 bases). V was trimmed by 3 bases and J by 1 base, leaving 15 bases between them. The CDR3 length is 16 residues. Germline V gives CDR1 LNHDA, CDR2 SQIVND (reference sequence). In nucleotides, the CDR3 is TGTGCCAGTAGTATGGGCACCGACAGCAGCCAAGAGACCCAGTACTTC. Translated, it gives CASSMGTDSSQETQYF.

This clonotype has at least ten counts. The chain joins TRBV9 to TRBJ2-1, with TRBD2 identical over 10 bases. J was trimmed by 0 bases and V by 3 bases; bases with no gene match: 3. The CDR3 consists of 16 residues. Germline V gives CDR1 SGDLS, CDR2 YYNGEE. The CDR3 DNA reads TGTGCCAGCAGCGCTCGGACTAGCGGCTCCTACAATGAGCAGTTCTTC. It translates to CASSARTSGSYNEQFF.

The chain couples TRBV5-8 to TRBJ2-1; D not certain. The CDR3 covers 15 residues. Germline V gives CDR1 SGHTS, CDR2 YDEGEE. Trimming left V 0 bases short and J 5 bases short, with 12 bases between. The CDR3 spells CASSLAASPDNEQFF. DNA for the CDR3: TGTGCCAGCAGCTTGGCGGCATCCCCCGACAATGAGCAGTTCTTC.

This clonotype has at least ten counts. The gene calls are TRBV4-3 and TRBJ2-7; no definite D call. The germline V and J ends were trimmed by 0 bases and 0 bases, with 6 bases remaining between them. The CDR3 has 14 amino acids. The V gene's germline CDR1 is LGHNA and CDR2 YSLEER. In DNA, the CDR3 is TGCGCCAGCAGCCAAGACCCGAGCTCCTACGAGCAGTACTTC. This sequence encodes CASSQDPSSYEQYF.

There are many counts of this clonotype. CDR3: CASSQEPGLGPEQYF. CDR3 nucleotide sequence: TGTGCCAGCAGCCAAGAACCGGGACTAGGGCCCGAGCAGTACTTC. The chain has TRBV3-1 and TRBJ2-7; TRBD2 matches at 8 bases. CDR1 is LGHDT and CDR2 is YNNKEL in the germline V gene (reference sequence). The CDR3 runs to 15 residues. Germline trimming cut 0 bases from V and 6 bases from J; bases unmatched to any gene: 7.

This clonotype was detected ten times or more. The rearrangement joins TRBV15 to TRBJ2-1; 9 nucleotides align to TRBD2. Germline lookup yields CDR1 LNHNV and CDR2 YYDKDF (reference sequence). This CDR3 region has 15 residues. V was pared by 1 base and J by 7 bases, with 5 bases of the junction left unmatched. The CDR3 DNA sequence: TGTGCCACCAGCAGAGGGGCTAGCGGGACAAATGAGCAGTTCTTC. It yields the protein CATSRGASGTNEQFF. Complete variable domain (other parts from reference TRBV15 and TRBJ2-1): DAMVIQNPRYQVTQFGKPVTLSCSQTLNHNVMYWYQQKSSQAPKLLFHYYDKDFNNEADTPDNFQSRRPNTSFCFLDIRSPGLGDTAMYLCATSRGASGTNEQFFGPGTRLTVL.

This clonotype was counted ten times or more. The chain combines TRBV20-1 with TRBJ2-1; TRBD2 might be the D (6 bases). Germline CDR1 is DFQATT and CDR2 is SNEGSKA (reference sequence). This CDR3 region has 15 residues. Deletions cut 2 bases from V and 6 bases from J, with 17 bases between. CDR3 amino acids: CSARPPGTGLNEQFF. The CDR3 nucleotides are TGCAGTGCTAGACCCCCCGGGACTGGACTCAATGAGCAGTTCTTC.

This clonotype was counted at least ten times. CDR3 bases: TGTGCCAGCAGCTTACGGGAACGGGAGGGGCCATACTTC. Translating it yields CASSLREREGPYF. The rearrangement joins TRBV7-2 to TRBJ2-7, with 8 bases matching TRBD2. Losses at the gene ends were 2 bases for V and 13 bases for J; bases not matched to a gene: 10. This CDR3 is built from 13 residues. Germline V gene lookup returns CDR1 SGHTA and CDR2 FQGNSA.

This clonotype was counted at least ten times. CDR3 DNA sequence: TGTGCCAGCAGTTCAAGTAGCGGGAGATGGGATACGCAGTATTTT. The encoded protein is CASSSSSGRWDTQYF. This chain connects TRBV6-2 or TRBV6-3 to TRBJ2-3; 9 bases match TRBD2. Germline V CDR1 and CDR2: MNHEY, SVGEGT. CDR3 length: 15 residues. V lost 4 bases and J lost 6; bases outside the gene matches: 8.

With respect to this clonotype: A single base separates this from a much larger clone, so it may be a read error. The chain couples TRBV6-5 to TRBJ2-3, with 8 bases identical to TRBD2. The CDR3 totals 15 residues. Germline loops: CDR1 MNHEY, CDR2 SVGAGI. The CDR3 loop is CASSHSSGRTDTQYF. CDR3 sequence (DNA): TGTGCCAGCAGTCACTCCAGCGGGAGAACGGATACGCAGTATTTT.

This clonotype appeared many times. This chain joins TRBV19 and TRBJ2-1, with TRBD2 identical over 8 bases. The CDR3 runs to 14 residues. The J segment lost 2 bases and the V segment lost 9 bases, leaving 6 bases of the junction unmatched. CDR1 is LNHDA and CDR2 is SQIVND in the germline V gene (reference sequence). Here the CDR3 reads CASSTSGAYNEQFF. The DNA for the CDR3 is TGTGCCAGCAGCACTAGCGGTGCCTACAATGAGCAGTTCTTC.

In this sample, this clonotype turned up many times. In DNA, the CDR3 is TGTGCCAGCAGCGCCCCCGGAAACACCATATATTTT. Its translation: CASSAPGNTIYF. J is TRBJ1-3 and V is TRBV9; the D is unclear. Germline V gene sequence: CDR1 SGDLS, CDR2 YYNGEE. The CDR3 runs 12 residues. Trimming took off 3 bases at V and 4 bases at J, with 5 bases between the two ends.

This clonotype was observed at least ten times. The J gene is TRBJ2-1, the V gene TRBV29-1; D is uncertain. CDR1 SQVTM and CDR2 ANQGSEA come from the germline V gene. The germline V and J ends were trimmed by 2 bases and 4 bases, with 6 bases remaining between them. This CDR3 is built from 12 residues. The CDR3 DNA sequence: TGCAGCGTTGAACCCAGTTACAATGAGCAGTTCTTC. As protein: CSVEPSYNEQFF.

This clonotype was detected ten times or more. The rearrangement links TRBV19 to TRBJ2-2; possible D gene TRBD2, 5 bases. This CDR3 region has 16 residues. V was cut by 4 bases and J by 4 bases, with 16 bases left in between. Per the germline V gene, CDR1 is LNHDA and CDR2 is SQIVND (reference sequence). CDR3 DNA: TGTGCCAGTAGTACCCCTCTGGGGAGTTTCACCGGGGAGCTGTTTTTT. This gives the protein CASSTPLGSFTGELFF.

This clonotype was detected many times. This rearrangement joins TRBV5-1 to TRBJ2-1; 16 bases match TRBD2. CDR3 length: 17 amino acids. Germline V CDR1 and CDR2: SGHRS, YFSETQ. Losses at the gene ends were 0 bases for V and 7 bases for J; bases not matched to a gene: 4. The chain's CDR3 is CASSLAPGLAGGNEQFF. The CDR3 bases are TGCGCCAGCAGCTTGGCCCCGGGACTAGCGGGAGGGAATGAGCAGTTCTTC. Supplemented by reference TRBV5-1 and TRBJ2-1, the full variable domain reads KAGVTQTPRYLIKTRGQQVTLSCSPISGHRSVSWYQQTPGQGLQFLFEYFSETQRNKGNFPGRFSGRQFSNSRSEMNVSTLELGDSALYLCASSLAPGLAGGNEQFFGPGTRLTVL.

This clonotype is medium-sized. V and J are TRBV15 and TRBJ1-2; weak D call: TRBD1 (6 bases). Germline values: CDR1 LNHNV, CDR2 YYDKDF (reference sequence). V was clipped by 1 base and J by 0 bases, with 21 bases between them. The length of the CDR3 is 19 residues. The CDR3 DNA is TGTGCCACCAGCAGAGCGGGGACATCCAATTTTATCGCTAACTATGGCTACACCTTC. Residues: CATSRAGTSNFIANYGYTF.

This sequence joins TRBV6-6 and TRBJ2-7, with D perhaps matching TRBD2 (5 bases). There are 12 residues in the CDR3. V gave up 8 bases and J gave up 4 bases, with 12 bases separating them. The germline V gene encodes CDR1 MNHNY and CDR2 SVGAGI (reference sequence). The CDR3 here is CASGRGPYEQYF. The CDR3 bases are TGTGCCAGCGGGCGAGGGCCGTACGAGCAGTACTTC.